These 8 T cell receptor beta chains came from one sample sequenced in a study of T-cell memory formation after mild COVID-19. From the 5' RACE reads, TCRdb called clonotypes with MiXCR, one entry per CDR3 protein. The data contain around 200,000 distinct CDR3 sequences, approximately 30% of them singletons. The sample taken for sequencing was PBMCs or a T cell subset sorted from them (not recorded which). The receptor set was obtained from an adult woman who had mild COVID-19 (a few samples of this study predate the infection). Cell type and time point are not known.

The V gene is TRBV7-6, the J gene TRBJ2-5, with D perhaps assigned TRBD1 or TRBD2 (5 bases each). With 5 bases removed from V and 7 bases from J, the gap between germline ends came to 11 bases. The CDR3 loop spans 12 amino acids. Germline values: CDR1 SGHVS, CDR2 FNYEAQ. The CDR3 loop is CASSARGVTQYF. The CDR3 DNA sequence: TGTGCCAGCAGCGCGAGGGGTGTGACCCAGTACTTC. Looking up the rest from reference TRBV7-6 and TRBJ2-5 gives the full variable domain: GAGVSQSPRYKVTKRGQDVALRCDPISGHVSLYWYRQALGQGPEFLTYFNYEAQQDKSGLPNDRFSAERPEGSISTLTIQRTEQRDSAMYRCASSARGVTQYFGPGTRLLVL.

CDR3 nucleotides: TGTGCCAGCAGCCCCGAGTTGAGCTTGAACACAGATACGCAGTATTTT. It translates to CASSPELSLNTDTQYF. The V call is TRBV3-1, the J call TRBJ2-3, with D uncertain. Trimming left V 4 bases short and J 2 bases short, with 16 bases between. CDR1 and CDR2 (germline): LGHDT, YNNKEL (reference sequence). This CDR3 region has 16 residues.

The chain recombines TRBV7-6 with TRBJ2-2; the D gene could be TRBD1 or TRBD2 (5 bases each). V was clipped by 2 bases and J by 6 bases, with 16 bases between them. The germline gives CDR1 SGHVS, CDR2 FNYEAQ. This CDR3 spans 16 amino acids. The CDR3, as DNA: TGTGCCAGCAGCTTACTCGGGACCACGCGTTCCGGGGAGCTGTTTTTT. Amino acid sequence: CASSLLGTTRSGELFF.

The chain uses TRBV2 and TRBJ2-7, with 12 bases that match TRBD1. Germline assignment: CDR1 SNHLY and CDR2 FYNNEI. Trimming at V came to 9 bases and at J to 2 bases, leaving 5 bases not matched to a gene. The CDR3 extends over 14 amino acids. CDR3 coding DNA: TGTGCCAGTAGAGGGACAGGGGGCCCCTACGAGCAGTACTTC. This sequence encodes CASRGTGGPYEQYF.

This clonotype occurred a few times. The CDR3 loop is CASSLLQATEAFF. The CDR3 nucleotides are TGTGCCAGCAGTTTACTCCAGGCCACTGAAGCTTTCTTT. The chain couples TRBV12-3 or TRBV12-4 to TRBJ1-1; D uncertain. The CDR3 runs 13 residues. The V gene lost 2 bases and the J gene lost 4 bases, with 8 bases spanning the gap.

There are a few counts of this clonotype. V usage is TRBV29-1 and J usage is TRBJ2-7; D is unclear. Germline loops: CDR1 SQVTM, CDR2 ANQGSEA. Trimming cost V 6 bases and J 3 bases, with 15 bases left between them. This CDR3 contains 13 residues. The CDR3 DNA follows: TGCAGCGTCCTAATGGACCGCTACTACGAGCAGTACTTC. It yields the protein CSVLMDRYYEQYF.

In nucleotides, the CDR3 is TGCGCCAGCAGCTTAGCCCAGGGACTGAACACTGAAGCTTTCTTT. This encodes CASSLAQGLNTEAFF. This chain connects TRBV4-3 to TRBJ1-1; D possibly corresponds to TRBD1 (5 bases). CDR1 and CDR2 (germline): LGHNA, YSLEER. This CDR3 is built from 15 residues. Trimming removed 5 bases from V and 0 bases from J, with 13 bases in between.

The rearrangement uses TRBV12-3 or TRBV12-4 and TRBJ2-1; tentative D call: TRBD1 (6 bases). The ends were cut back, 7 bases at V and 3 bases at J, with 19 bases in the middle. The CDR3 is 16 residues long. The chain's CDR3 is CASTTPGTSYYNEQFF. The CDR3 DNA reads TGTGCCAGCACCACCCCCGGGACATCCTACTACAATGAGCAGTTCTTC.